Listed below are T cell receptor beta chains from one sample, sequenced in a study of T-cell reconstitution after alpha-beta-depleted transplantation in children. MiXCR, applied by TCRdb to the PCR reads, yields one record per CDR3 protein. The sample lists some 460,000 distinct CDR3 sequences, around 15% occurring once. Sequences were derived from PBMCs, mostly from graft donor cells, sampled 360 days after TCRalphabeta/CD19-depleted stem cell transplant. Receptors originate from a boy younger than two who had a stem cell transplant for Wiskott-Aldrich syndrome, so the T cells may come from the graft donor. Both conserved end residues are part of each CDR3. The D gene is left open where the match is weak. The size of a clone is reported for some rows only, either as once, few or many, or as a class for expanded clones.

>TRBJ2-5|TRBV6-2/TRBV6-3|NA|NA
TGTGCCAGCAGTTACAGATTTCAGGGGATTCAAGAGACCCAGTACTTC
CASSYRFQGIQETQYF
>TRBJ2-3|TRBV20-1|NA|TRBD2
TGCAGTGCTCCGACTAGCGGGAGAGTCACAGATACGCAGTATTTT
CSAPTSGRVTDTQYF
>TRBJ2-1|TRBV5-6|few|NA
TGTGCCAGCAGCTTAAGAAGGGTCCACAATGAGCAGTTCTTC
CASSLRRVHNEQFF
>TRBJ2-5|TRBV24-1|NA|TRBD1
TGTGCCACCAGTGAACTTAATTCCCGGGACAGGGAGACCCAGTACTTC
CATSELNSRDRETQYF
>TRBJ2-4|TRBV24-1|NA|NA
TGTGCCACCGGGAACAGGAAAAACATTCAGTACTTC
CATGNRKNIQYF
>TRBJ2-4|TRBV19|few|TRBD1
TGTGCCAGTAGTGACCGGACAGGGAAATACATTCAGTACTTC
CASSDRTGKYIQYF
>TRBJ2-5|TRBV7-2|NA|TRBD2
TGTGCCAGCAGCTTGACTAGCGGGGCAGAGACCCAGTACTTC
CASSLTSGAETQYF
>TRBJ2-2|TRBV6-5|few|NA
TGTGCCAGCAGTCGGGACTCCGGGGAGCTGTTTTTT
CASSRDSGELFF
>TRBJ2-7|TRBV4-3|NA|TRBD2
TGCGCCAGCAGCCAAGTAAGCGGACTAGCGGGAGCCTACGAGCAGTACTTC
CASSQVSGLAGAYEQYF
>TRBJ2-1|TRBV11-2|NA|TRBD2
TGTGCCAGCAGCTCAAACCCGCGGGGGGGGAAAAACTACAATGAGCAGTTCTTC
CASSSNPRGGKNYNEQFF
>TRBJ2-7|TRBV4-3|NA|TRBD2
TGCGCCAGCAGCCAAAAGGAGCTAGCGGGAGGGCTTCTACTATTC
CASSQKELAGGLLLF
>TRBJ2-3|TRBV6-2/TRBV6-3|NA|NA
TGTGCCAGCAGTAAACAGGGATACGCGCAGTATTTT
CASSKQGYAQYF
>TRBJ2-1|TRBV7-2|NA|NA
TGTGCCAGCAGCTTAAATCGCCGGAGGGGCGCGATTTCTCCCAATGAGCAGTTCTTC
CASSLNRRRGAISPNEQFF
>TRBJ2-3|TRBV27|NA|NA
TGTGCCAGCAACCTGGGGGAGCAGTATTTT
CASNLGEQYF
>TRBJ2-3|TRBV3-1|NA|TRBD2
TGTGCCAGCAGCCCCAGACTAGCGGGAGAAAGAGGACGCACAGATACGCAGTATTTT
CASSPRLAGERGRTDTQYF
>TRBJ2-7|TRBV7-2|NA|TRBD2
TGTGCCAGCAGCTGGGGTAGCGGGCGCTACGAGCAGTACTTC
CASSWGSGRYEQYF
>TRBJ2-1|TRBV12-3/TRBV12-4|few|NA
TGTGCCAGCAACTTAAGGGGGGGTGATGAGCAGTTCTTC
CASNLRGGDEQFF
>TRBJ1-4|TRBV13|few|TRBD1
TGTGCCAGCAGCCAGACAGGGAGTAATGAAAAACTGTTTTTT
CASSQTGSNEKLFF
>TRBJ2-7|TRBV15|NA|NA
TGTGCCACCAGCAGAACCACCTACGAGCAGTACTTC
CATSRTTYEQYF
>TRBJ2-1|TRBV21-1|few|NA
TGTGCCAGCAGCAATAGAACCTTTTGTCTAGCGAGAGGTAACAATGAGCAGTTCTTC
CASSNRTFCLARGNNEQFF
>TRBJ2-7|TRBV6-5|many|TRBD1
TGTGCCAGCAGTTACTCATCCGGGACAGGGATACACGAGCAGTACTTC
CASSYSSGTGIHEQYF
>TRBJ2-5|TRBV24-1|NA|TRBD1
TGTGCCACCAGTGATTTAGGACAGGGGTACGCGCGAGGCCAAGAGACCCAGTACTTC
CATSDLGQGYARGQETQYF
>TRBJ2-7|TRBV4-3|few|TRBD2
TGCGCCAGCAGCCAAGATCTTAAAGCGGGACCCTCCTACGAGCAGTACTTC
CASSQDLKAGPSYEQYF
>TRBJ2-7|TRBV30|NA|NA
TGTGCCTGGAGTGCTAACTACGAGCAGTACTTC
CAWSANYEQYF
>TRBJ2-7|TRBV5-6|NA|NA
TGTGCCAGCAGCTTGGGCAGCTTCTACGAGCAGTACTTC
CASSLGSFYEQYF
>TRBJ1-2|TRBV10-2|few|NA
TGCGCCAGCAGTGCAGTTCGGGTCTACTATGGCTACACCTTC
CASSAVRVYYGYTF
>TRBJ1-3|TRBV25-1|NA|TRBD1
TGTGCCAGCAGACGGACAGGGGTTGGAAACACCATATATTTT
CASRRTGVGNTIYF
>TRBJ2-7|TRBV7-9|few|NA
TGTGCCAGCAGCTTAGGGGCTGGGCTATTCGCCTACGAGCAGTACTTC
CASSLGAGLFAYEQYF
>TRBJ2-1|TRBV5-1|NA|NA
TGCGCCAGCAGCTCCCAAACTTCCTTAGAGCAGTTCTTC
CASSSQTSLEQFF
>TRBJ2-5|TRBV28|few|NA
TGTGCCAGCAGTTTAGTTGTCCAGAGGACCCAGTACTTC
CASSLVVQRTQYF
>TRBJ2-5|TRBV6-1|NA|TRBD1
TGTGCCAGCAGTGAGGGCAGGGGGCGCGAGACCCAGTACTTC
CASSEGRGRETQYF
>TRBJ2-7|TRBV28|few|NA
TGTGCCAGCAGTTTTCCGGGATTAGCACCCCTCCCTCAGTACTTC
CASSFPGLAPLPQYF
>TRBJ2-3|TRBV24-1|NA|NA
TGTGCCACCAGTGATGGAGGGAGACTCACAGATACGCAGTATTTT
CATSDGGRLTDTQYF
>TRBJ2-5|TRBV5-1|once|TRBD1
TGCGCCAGCAGCGGGAACAGGGGGCGCAGGGAGACCCAGTACTTC
CASSGNRGRRETQYF
>TRBJ2-7|TRBV12-3/TRBV12-4|few|NA
TGTGCCAGCAGTTTCGTCGGTAGCAGCTACGAGCAGTACTTC
CASSFVGSSYEQYF
>TRBJ2-5|TRBV5-1|NA|TRBD2
TGCGCCAGCAGCAGTCTCGGGAGGTCGGAGACCCAGTACTTC
CASSSLGRSETQYF
>TRBJ2-7|TRBV29-1|many|TRBD2
TGCAGCGTGCGAAATCTAGCGGGGGGAACCTACGAGCAGTACTTC
CSVRNLAGGTYEQYF
>TRBJ2-1|TRBV12-3/TRBV12-4|many|TRBD2
TGTGCCAGCAGTTTAGCGAGGGTTGGAGCGGGGCGATTCTCCCGCAATGAGCAGTTCTTC
CASSLARVGAGRFSRNEQFF
>TRBJ2-1|TRBV4-2|many|TRBD2
TGTGCCAGCAGCCAAGAGAGGCTAGCGGGGGCCGAAGAGCAGTTCTTC
CASSQERLAGAEEQFF
>TRBJ2-4|TRBV5-1|many|NA
TGCGCCAGCAGCTTGTCCGTCGGTATTGCCAAAAACATTCAGTACTTC
CASSLSVGIAKNIQYF
>TRBJ2-7|TRBV12-3/TRBV12-4|few|TRBD1
TGTGCCAGCAGCCGGCCGACACAGGGGAACGAGCAGTACTTC
CASSRPTQGNEQYF
>TRBJ2-3|TRBV7-8|NA|TRBD2
TGTGCCAGCAGCCCTGTCGGGCGGGGGACAGATACGCAGTATTTT
CASSPVGRGTDTQYF
>TRBJ1-6|TRBV3-1|NA|NA
TGTGCCAGCAGCCAAGGCGGGTTGTGGTCACCCCTCCACTTT
CASSQGGLWSPLHF
>TRBJ1-2|TRBV21-1|NA|NA
TGTGCCAGCAGCCCATCTAACGGACAGTCGCCCACCCTGAATTTGAACTATGGCTACACCTTC
CASSPSNGQSPTLNLNYGYTF
>TRBJ1-2|TRBV29-1|NA|NA
TGCATCGTTGAAGTGGTCAGATCTAACTATGGCTACACCTTC
CIVEVVRSNYGYTF
>TRBJ1-1|TRBV19|NA|NA
TGTGCCAGTAGTATTGGCAGAGTCTTCACTGAAGCTTTCTTT
CASSIGRVFTEAFF